Listed below are T cell receptor beta chains from one sample, sequenced in a study of blood T cell repertoires in COVID-19. Some clones are missing from TCRdb's copy, which holds only in-frame ones; the method was immunoSEQ multiplex PCR. Of some 99,000 clones in the sample, roughly 80% are singletons; the top ten hold around 10%. The sample comprised peripheral blood. These receptors were collected from a woman aged 80 or over with acute or convalescent COVID-19. Both conserved end residues are part of each CDR3. D genes are given only for firm matches. Size values are once, few and many counts, or a class for expanded clones, and some rows have none.

v_call	d_call	cdr3_length	clone_size	j_call	cdr3_nt	cdr3_aa
TRBV7-9	NA	14	NA	TRBJ1-4	TGTGCCAGCAGCTTACCCAGGGGTAATGAAAAACTGTTTTTT	CASSLPRGNEKLFF
TRBV7-3	NA	14	NA	TRBJ2-7	TGTGCCAGCAGCCCGGACTACCGCTCCTACGAGCAGTACTTC	CASSPDYRSYEQYF
TRBV27	NA	13	NA	TRBJ1-2	TGTGCCAGCAGTTTATCGTATAGAGAGCAGCGCACCTTC	CASSLSYREQRTF
TRBV5-4	TRBD2	16	NA	TRBJ2-1	TGTGCCAGCAGCTTGGCGGGGGGGCGGTCCTACAATGAGCAGTTCTTC	CASSLAGGRSYNEQFF
TRBV4-2	TRBD1	18	NA	TRBJ2-2	TGTGCCAGCAGCCAACTCCGTCCCGGGACAGGGGGCGGCGGGGAGCTGTTTTTT	CASSQLRPGTGGGGELFF
TRBV27	TRBD1	14	NA	TRBJ1-4	TGTGCCAGCAGTCCATGGACAGGGGATGAAAAACTGTTTTTT	CASSPWTGDEKLFF
TRBV12-3/TRBV12-4	NA	11	few	TRBJ1-2	TGTGCCAGCAGCCCGAACAGGGGCTACACCTTC	CASSPNRGYTF
TRBV28	TRBD1	19	NA	TRBJ2-4	TGTGCCAGCAGTTTATTCTCCGGGACAGGAGGACTAGCCAAAAACATTCAGTACTTC	CASSLFSGTGGLAKNIQYF
TRBV9	TRBD2	15	few	TRBJ2-5	TGTGCCAGCAGCGCACTAGCGGGGCCACAGGAGACCCAGTACTTC	CASSALAGPQETQYF
TRBV27	NA	15	NA	TRBJ2-1	TGTGCCGTTCGGGTAGGGGATCGGTACTACAATGAGCAGTTCTTC	CAVRVGDRYYNEQFF
TRBV6-5	NA	14	NA	TRBJ2-5	TGTGCCAGCAGCGACCCTCTGGGGGGAACGACCCAGTACTTC	CASSDPLGGTTQYF
TRBV5-1	NA	15	few	TRBJ1-4	TGCGCCAGCAGCTTGGCAGGGGCAACTAATGAAAAACTGTTTTTT	CASSLAGATNEKLFF
TRBV7-9	TRBD1	14	NA	TRBJ2-2	TGTGCCAGCGGACAGGGGGCCAACACCGGGGAGCTGTTTTTT	CASGQGANTGELFF
TRBV30	NA	13	NA	TRBJ1-1	TGTGCCTGGAGTGTACTCCTTAACACTGAAGCTTTCTTT	CAWSVLLNTEAFF
TRBV19	NA	13	NA	TRBJ1-4	TGTGCCAGTAGTCGACAGGCAAATGAAAAACTGTTTTTT	CASSRQANEKLFF
TRBV19	NA	16	NA	TRBJ2-1	TGTGCCAGTAAGGGAGGGAACAGGGTGTTCACCAATGAGCAGTTCTTC	CASKGGNRVFTNEQFF
TRBV5-1	NA	17	NA	TRBJ2-1	TGCGCCAGCAGCTTGTATGGAGGCCCGAGCTCCTACAATGAGCAGTTCTTC	CASSLYGGPSSYNEQFF
TRBV6-5	NA	12	many	TRBJ2-1	TGTGCCAGCAGTTACTCGAGTAATGAGCAGTTCTTC	CASSYSSNEQFF
TRBV5-1	TRBD1	14	NA	TRBJ2-5	TGCGCCAGCAGCCGTAGGACAGGGGAGGAGACCCAGTACTTC	CASSRRTGEETQYF
TRBV7-2	NA	12	NA	TRBJ2-5	TGTGCCAGCAGCTCATACATGGAGACCCAGTACTTC	CASSSYMETQYF
TRBV28	TRBD1	16	NA	TRBJ1-2	TGTGCCAGCAGTTTTTCGACAGGGGGATCGGGCTATGGCTACACCTTC	CASSFSTGGSGYGYTF
TRBV6-2/TRBV6-3	NA	15	NA	TRBJ2-6	TGTGCCAGCAGTAAACAGGGCTCTGGGGCCAACGTCCTGACTTTC	CASSKQGSGANVLTF
TRBV11-3	TRBD2	15	NA	TRBJ2-1	TGTGCCAGCAGCTTAGGAGCGGGGGTCTCGAATGAGCAGTTCTTC	CASSLGAGVSNEQFF
TRBV9	NA	16	NA	TRBJ1-3	TGTGCCAGCAGCGTAGGCACACCAACCTCTGGAAACACCATATATTTT	CASSVGTPTSGNTIYF
TRBV6-4	TRBD1	19	NA	TRBJ2-1	TGTGCCAGCAGGGGACAGGGGGCTTCTCTACTGAACTTCTACAATGAGCAGTTCTTC	CASRGQGASLLNFYNEQFF
TRBV6-1	NA	14	NA	TRBJ1-2	TGTGCCAGCAGTGAAGGCACGGGTCAGTATGGCTACACCTTC	CASSEGTGQYGYTF
TRBV5-1	NA	15	NA	TRBJ2-7	TGCGCCAGCAAATTTGGGGGCGCTAGCTCCTACGAGCAGTACTTC	CASKFGGASSYEQYF
TRBV29-1	TRBD2	14	few	TRBJ2-3	TGCAGCGTTAGAAAAGCGGGGAGTACAGATACGCAGTATTTT	CSVRKAGSTDTQYF
TRBV3-1/TRBV3-2	TRBD2	16	NA	TRBJ2-1	TGTGCCAGCAGCCAAGGTTTCGGGGGGAGTAGGAATGAGCAGTTCTTC	CASSQGFGGSRNEQFF
TRBV3-1/TRBV3-2	TRBD1	15	once	TRBJ1-2	TGTGCCAGCAGGCCAACGACAGGGGGGATCTATGGCTACACCTTC	CASRPTTGGIYGYTF
TRBV2	NA	15	few	TRBJ1-5	TGTGCCAGCAGTCCCTCAAGGGGGAACAATCAGCCCCAGCATTTT	CASSPSRGNNQPQHF
TRBV15	TRBD1	14	NA	TRBJ2-5	TGTGCCACCAGCACCCGACAGGGGAGGGAGACCCAGTACTTC	CATSTRQGRETQYF
TRBV6-5	NA	14	NA	TRBJ1-2	TGTGCCAGCGGGCCGGCGACAGGTATCTATGGCTACACCTTC	CASGPATGIYGYTF
TRBV6-5	NA	14	NA	TRBJ1-2	TGTGCCAGCAGCCCCCCTGGCAGGCGATATGGCTACACCTTC	CASSPPGRRYGYTF
TRBV6-5	NA	15	NA	TRBJ1-4	TGTGCCAGCAGTTACTCGCCACGGGGTGGTGAAAAACTGTTTTTT	CASSYSPRGGEKLFF
TRBV9	NA	13	few	TRBJ2-7	TGTGCCAGCAGCGTAAAGCAGGGCTACGAGCAGTACTTC	CASSVKQGYEQYF
TRBV28	NA	18	NA	TRBJ2-1	TGTGCCAGCAGTTTATTCGGGACACTCCCTCAAGGACACAATGAGCAGTTCTTC	CASSLFGTLPQGHNEQFF
TRBV5-6	NA	13	NA	TRBJ1-2	TGTGCCAGCAGCTTTGCAGGGCAATATGGCTACACCTTC	CASSFAGQYGYTF
TRBV7-9	TRBD1	13	NA	TRBJ1-2	TGTGCCAGCAGCGCGACAGGGGCGAATGGCTACACCTTC	CASSATGANGYTF
TRBV9	TRBD2	13	NA	TRBJ2-7	TGTGCCAGCAGCTCCGGGACTAGCTCAGTGCAGTACTTC	CASSSGTSSVQYF
TRBV18	TRBD1	15	NA	TRBJ1-1	TGTGCCAGCTCACGGACAGGGGGCACGGACACTGAAGCTTTCTTT	CASSRTGGTDTEAFF
TRBV5-1	NA	15	once	TRBJ2-2	TGCGCCAGCAGCTTGGATCCAGGGAACACCGGGGAGCTGTTTTTT	CASSLDPGNTGELFF
TRBV10-2	TRBD1	17	NA	TRBJ1-1	TGCGCCAGCAGGGAGAGGACAGGGGGCCGTCGATCCTCTGAAGCTTTCTTT	CASRERTGGRRSSEAFF
TRBV10-3	TRBD2	15	NA	TRBJ2-2	TGTGCCGGAAGACGGGGGGGCGTGGACACCGGGGAGCTGTTTTTT	CAGRRGGVDTGELFF
TRBV28	TRBD1	16	once	TRBJ2-3	TGTGCCAGCATTACGTCCCGGGACAGGGGAAAGGATACGCAGTATTTT	CASITSRDRGKDTQYF
TRBV4-1	NA	16	NA	TRBJ2-2	TGCGCCAGCAGCCCCCCCCGGAGGGGGCATACCGGGGAGCTGTTTTTT	CASSPPRRGHTGELFF